This TCR beta chain was observed in a study of spatial heterogeneity in lung cancer. Study details: In raw reads, more than nine appearances on average were recorded for each unique TCR and UMI combination. Whole-study findings and limits: Ubiquitous expanded tumor TCRs surfaced in blood more at resection than they did at follow-up.

TCR cDNA molecules each had a unique molecular identifier. TCRdb itself ran the 5' RACE reads through MiXCR, one entry per CDR3 protein. The data contain fewer than 8,000 distinct CDR3 sequences, about a fifth of them seen just once; the ten biggest clones take up roughly 18%. After removal of 5 bases from V and 5 bases from J, the junction contained 14 bases not matched to a gene. Looked up from germline, CDR1 is DFQATT and CDR2 is SNEGSKA (reference sequence). CDR3 size: 16 residues. In its sample, this clonotype is medium-sized. Its target is unknown. Time point indicated: sample taken at primary tumor resection. Whole RNA, isolated from tumor, nontumor lung or frozen PBMC, was sequenced without prior sorting. The donor group consisted of roughly 70 patients who had untreated, early-stage non-small cell lung cancer.

V is TRBV20-1 and J is TRBJ2-1, with 8 bases fitting TRBD2. The sample consisted of PBMCs, taken at surgery. This TCR derives from a female donor with early-stage non-small cell lung cancer. The CDR3: CSAAGGSGYRHNEQFF. The DNA of the CDR3 is TGCAGTGCTGCGGGGGGTAGCGGGTACCGACACAATGAGCAGTTCTTC.